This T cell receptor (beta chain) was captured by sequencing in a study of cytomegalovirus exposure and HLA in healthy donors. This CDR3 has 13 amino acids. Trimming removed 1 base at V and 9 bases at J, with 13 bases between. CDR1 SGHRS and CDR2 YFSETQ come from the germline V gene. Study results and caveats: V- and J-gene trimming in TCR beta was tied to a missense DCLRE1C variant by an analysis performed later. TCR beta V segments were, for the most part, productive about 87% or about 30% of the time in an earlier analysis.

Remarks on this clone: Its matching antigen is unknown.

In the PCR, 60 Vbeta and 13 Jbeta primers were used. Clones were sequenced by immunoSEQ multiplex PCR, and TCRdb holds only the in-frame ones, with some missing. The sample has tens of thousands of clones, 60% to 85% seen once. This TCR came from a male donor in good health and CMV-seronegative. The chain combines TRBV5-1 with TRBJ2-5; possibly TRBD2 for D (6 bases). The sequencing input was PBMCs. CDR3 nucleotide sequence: TGCGCCAGCAGCTTGTTTTCCGGGGAGGCCCAGTACTTC. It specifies CASSLFSGEAQYF.